This entry lists 13 T cell receptor beta chains sequenced from one sample in a study of molecular identifiers for immune sequencing clone quantification. One entry per CDR3 protein, called by TCRdb with MiXCR from the PCR reads. The data show about 60,000 distinct CDR3 sequences, over 15% seen once. Input material: naive CD8+ T cells from blood, with Jurkat cell RNA spiked in. Subset indicated: FACS-sorted CD8+CD4-CCR7+CD45RA+ naive T cells. Receptor source: a human donor in good health. Some libraries in this study had Jurkat cell RNA spiked in.

This clonotype was seen ten or more times. The chain links TRBV7-8 to TRBJ2-1; 8 nucleotides align to TRBD2. V lost 3 bases and J lost 6; bases outside the gene matches: 10. Looked up from germline, CDR1 is SGHVS and CDR2 is FQNEAQ. The CDR3 has 16 amino acids. CDR3 in amino acids: CASSFAGTSIANEQFF. In DNA form, the CDR3 reads TGTGCCAGCAGCTTTGCCGGGACTAGTATTGCCAATGAGCAGTTCTTC.

There are a few counts of this clonotype. The chain couples TRBV6-5 to TRBJ1-3; D is uncertain. Trimming left V 0 bases short and J 4 bases short, with 4 bases between. CDR1 MNHEY and CDR2 SVGAGI come from the germline V gene. The CDR3 sequence is 13 residues long. The CDR3 region has the DNA TGTGCCAGCAGTTACTCGGAGGGAAACACCATATATTTT. It is translated as CASSYSEGNTIYF.

This clonotype has at least ten counts. The rearrangement uses TRBV6-6 and TRBJ2-1, with 7 nucleotides matching TRBD2. Germline values: CDR1 MNHNY, CDR2 SVGAGI (reference sequence). The CDR3 has 16 residues. The ends lost 0 bases at V and 6 bases at J; junction bases unmatched: 8. As DNA, the CDR3 is TGTGCCAGCAGTTACTCGGGAGGTGGCGGGGGCAATGAGCAGTTCTTC. It translates to CASSYSGGGGGNEQFF.

This clonotype came up many times. The V gene is TRBV7-9, the J gene TRBJ2-3; D not certain. This CDR3 comprises 16 residues. With 8 bases removed from V and 6 bases from J, the gap between germline ends came to 24 bases. Germline CDR1 SEHNR, CDR2 FQNEAQ (reference sequence). CDR3 region: CASPPLEYENRDTQYF. CDR3 nucleotides: TGTGCCAGCCCCCCCTTGGAATACGAGAACCGGGATACGCAGTATTTT. The complete variable domain, with remaining parts taken from reference TRBV7-9 and TRBJ2-3, reads DTGVSQNPRHKITKRGQNVTFRCDPISEHNRLYWYRQTLGQGPEFLTYFQNEAQLEKSRLLSDRFSAERPKGSFSTLEIQRTEQGDSAMYLCASPPLEYENRDTQYFGPGTRLTVL.

This clonotype was observed at least ten times. The V call is TRBV29-1, the J call TRBJ2-3; perhaps TRBD1 as D (7 bases). V was pared by 7 bases and J by 2 bases, with 16 bases between. CDR1 is SQVTM, CDR2 ANQGSEA, per germline. This CDR3 has 14 amino acids. The CDR3 spells CSASTGTFTDTQYF. CDR3 nucleotides: TGCAGCGCCTCGACAGGGACTTTCACAGATACGCAGTATTTT.

The chain couples TRBV11-3 to TRBJ2-1; D uncertain. CDR1 and CDR2 from the germline V gene are SGHNT and YENEEA. V lost 5 bases to trimming and J lost 3 bases, with 17 bases between them. The CDR3 spans 16 residues. CDR3 loop: CASSPVGGLGYNEQFF. CDR3 nucleotide sequence: TGTGCCAGCAGCCCAGTAGGTGGGTTGGGCTACAATGAGCAGTTCTTC. The full variable domain, in which reference TRBV11-3 and TRBJ2-1 provide the parts outside the CDR3, is EAGVVQSPRYKIIEKKQPVAFWCNPISGHNTLYWYLQNLGQGPELLIRYENEEAVDDSQLPKDRFSAERLKGVDSTLKIQPAELGDSAVYLCASSPVGGLGYNEQFFGPGTRLTVL.

This clonotype showed up just a few times. The J gene is TRBJ2-2, the V gene TRBV13; a weak D match, TRBD2 (5 bases). The CDR3 loop spans 15 amino acids. Germline CDR1 and CDR2: PRHDT and FYEKMQ (reference sequence). Trimming shortened V by 6 bases and J by 0 bases, and 11 bases separated the two germline ends. The DNA for the CDR3 is TGTGCCAGCAGGGGAGAAGTCGCGAACACCGGGGAGCTGTTTTTT. Translated, it gives CASRGEVANTGELFF.

This clonotype came up many times. V is TRBV27 and J is TRBJ2-7; the D is unclear. CDR1 is MNHEY, CDR2 SMNVEV, per germline (reference sequence). The ends were cut back, 0 bases at V and 1 base at J, with 4 bases in the middle. The CDR3 length is 13 residues. The CDR3 reads CASSLSASYEQYF. CDR3 in DNA: TGTGCCAGCAGTTTATCGGCATCCTACGAGCAGTACTTC.

This clonotype was found a few times. The chain joins TRBV13 to TRBJ1-2; D is unresolved. Germline V gives CDR1 PRHDT, CDR2 FYEKMQ (reference sequence). V was pared by 1 base and J by 8 bases, with 11 bases between. This CDR3 comprises 13 residues. CDR3 bases: TGTGCCAGCAGCTTAGAGAGCGCCTTGGGCTACACCTTC. This codes for CASSLESALGYTF.

Many counts were recorded for this clonotype. This chain uses TRBV19 with TRBJ2-7; 11 bases agree with TRBD2. The CDR3 is made up of 14 amino acids. V dropped 5 bases and J dropped 2; count of bases not matched to a gene: 2. Germline CDR1 LNHDA, CDR2 SQIVND (reference sequence). The CDR3 sequence: CASSSLAGAYEQYF. Written as DNA, the CDR3 is TGTGCCAGTAGTTCACTAGCGGGAGCCTACGAGCAGTACTTC.

In this sample, this clonotype turned up a few times. The rearrangement uses TRBV2 and TRBJ2-1, with no clear D. Germline loops: CDR1 SNHLY, CDR2 FYNNEI. The CDR3 is 13 amino acids. V gave up 2 bases and J gave up 4 bases, with 6 bases separating them. The CDR3 bases are TGTGCCAGCAGTGAACCTGATTACAATGAGCAGTTCTTC. Translation: CASSEPDYNEQFF.

This clonotype was found many times. The chain uses TRBV12-3 or TRBV12-4 and TRBJ1-5; D is perhaps TRBD1 (5 bases). This CDR3 is 14 amino acids long. The ends were cut back, 3 bases at V and 8 bases at J, with 14 bases in the middle. CDR3 in amino acids: CASSFWGSQEPQHF. CDR3 DNA: TGTGCCAGCAGTTTTTGGGGGTCTCAAGAGCCCCAGCATTTT.

This clonotype was counted ten times or more. The V call is TRBV19, the J call TRBJ2-4, with D possibly matching TRBD2 (5 bases). Per germline, CDR1 LNHDA and CDR2 SQIVND (reference sequence). There are 17 residues in the CDR3. V gave up 5 bases and J gave up 0 bases, with 17 bases separating them. CDR3 sequence reads: CASSPSGYGLAKNIQYF. CDR3 bases: TGTGCCAGTAGTCCGTCAGGTTATGGACTAGCCAAAAACATTCAGTACTTC.